These 5 T cell receptor beta chains share one sample of origin, sequenced in a study of blood T cells in healthy people across ages. Sample-barcoded 5' priming and a J-beta primer mix drove a second PCR of 7 to 11 cycles. TCRdb reanalysed the 5' RACE reads using MiXCR and keeps one entry per CDR3 protein. The data contain some 1.5 million distinct CDR3 sequences, roughly 27% of them singletons. Sample: blood. All receptors derive from a woman aged 25 to 39 in good health.

This clonotype was detected only a few times. The rearrangement links TRBV29-1 to TRBJ2-1; D is perhaps TRBD2 (7 bases). Germline V gene sequence: CDR1 SQVTM, CDR2 ANQGSEA. V lost 4 bases and J 8 bases, leaving 15 bases between the germline ends. The CDR3 sequence is 13 residues long. CDR3 protein: CSVVGGGRDEQFF. CDR3 DNA sequence: TGCAGCGTTGTGGGCGGGGGCCGCGATGAGCAGTTCTTC.

In its sample, this clonotype was seen many times. This chain connects TRBV29-1 to TRBJ2-5; maybe TRBD2 (5 bases). The CDR3 is 17 amino acids. Trimming stripped 1 base from V and 0 bases from J, with 18 bases between. CDR1 and CDR2 from the germline V gene are SQVTM and ANQGSEA. The CDR3 region has the DNA TGCAGCGTTGAAGTTGGTTCGTGGGAGCAGGACCAAGAGACCCAGTACTTC. Protein sequence: CSVEVGSWEQDQETQYF.

The CDR3 loop reads CASSFYPGGAFF. The CDR3 DNA is TGTGCCAGCAGCTTTTACCCGGGAGGAGCTTTCTTT. This sequence joins TRBV7-9 and TRBJ1-1; no clear D. CDR3 length equals 12 residues. Germline CDR1 and CDR2: SEHNR and FQNEAQ (reference sequence). With 3 bases removed from V and 10 bases from J, the gap between germline ends came to 12 bases. The full variable domain, rest sourced from reference TRBV7-9 and TRBJ1-1, is DTGVSQNPRHKITKRGQNVTFRCDPISEHNRLYWYRQTLGQGPEFLTYFQNEAQLEKSRLLSDRFSAERPKGSFSTLEIQRTEQGDSAMYLCASSFYPGGAFFGQGTRLTVV.

There are a few counts of this clonotype. The genes are TRBV24-1 and TRBJ1-2, with TRBD1 as a possible D gene (5 bases). Germline values: CDR1 KGHDR, CDR2 SFDVKD. V lost 1 base to trimming and J lost 3 bases, with 20 bases between them. This CDR3 is built from 18 residues. CDR3 loop: CATSDFRPLTLQDYGYTF. The CDR3 region has the DNA TGTGCCACCAGTGATTTCCGACCGTTAACCCTACAGGACTATGGCTACACCTTC.

J is TRBJ2-4 and V is TRBV29-1; TRBD2 might be the D (5 bases). The CDR3 covers 11 residues. CDR1 and CDR2 from the germline V gene are SQVTM and ANQGSEA. Trimming left V 8 bases short and J 13 bases short, with 18 bases between. CDR3 in DNA: TGCAGCATTGGAATCGTGGGAGAGCAGTACTTC. Protein: CSIGIVGEQYF.